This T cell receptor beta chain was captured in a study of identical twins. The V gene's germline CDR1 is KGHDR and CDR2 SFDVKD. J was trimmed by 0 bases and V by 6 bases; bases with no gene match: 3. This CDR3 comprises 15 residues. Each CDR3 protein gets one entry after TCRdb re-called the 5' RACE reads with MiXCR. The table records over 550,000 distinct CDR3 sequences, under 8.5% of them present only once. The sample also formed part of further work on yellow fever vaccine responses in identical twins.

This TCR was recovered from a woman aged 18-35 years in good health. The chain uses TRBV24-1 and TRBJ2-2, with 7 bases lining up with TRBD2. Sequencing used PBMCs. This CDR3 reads CATSLAGANTGELFF. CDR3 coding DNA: TGTGCCACCAGTCTCGCGGGGGCGAACACCGGGGAGCTGTTTTTT.